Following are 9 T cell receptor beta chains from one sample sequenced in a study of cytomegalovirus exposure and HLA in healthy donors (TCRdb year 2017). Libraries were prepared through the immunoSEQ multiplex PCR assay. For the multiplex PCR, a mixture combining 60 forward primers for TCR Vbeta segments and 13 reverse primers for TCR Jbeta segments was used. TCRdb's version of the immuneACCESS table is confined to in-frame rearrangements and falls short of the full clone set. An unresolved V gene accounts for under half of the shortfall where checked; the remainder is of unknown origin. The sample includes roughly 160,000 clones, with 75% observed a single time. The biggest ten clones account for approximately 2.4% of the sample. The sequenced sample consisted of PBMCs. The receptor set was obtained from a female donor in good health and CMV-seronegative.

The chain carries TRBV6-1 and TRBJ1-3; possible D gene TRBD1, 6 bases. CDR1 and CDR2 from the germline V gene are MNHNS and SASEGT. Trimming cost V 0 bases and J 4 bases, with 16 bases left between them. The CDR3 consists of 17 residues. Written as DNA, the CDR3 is TGTGCCAGCAGTGAAGCGCGTCTGGGGGGGCTCGGAAACACCATATATTTT. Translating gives CASSEARLGGLGNTIYF.

The CDR3 nucleotides read TGTGCCAGCAGTGAACTGGAGGCTAATGGCTACACCTTC. Translated: CASSELEANGYTF. The chain combines TRBV6-1 with TRBJ1-2; D is uncertain. This CDR3 is built from 13 residues. V lost 2 bases, J lost 6 bases, and 10 bases lay in between. Germline V gene data show CDR1 as MNHNS and CDR2 as SASEGT.

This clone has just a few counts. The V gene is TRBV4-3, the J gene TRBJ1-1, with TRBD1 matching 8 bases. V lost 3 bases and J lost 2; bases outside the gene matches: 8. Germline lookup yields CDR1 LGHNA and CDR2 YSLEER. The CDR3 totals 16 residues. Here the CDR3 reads CASSQRDRGLNTEAFF. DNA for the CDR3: TGCGCCAGCAGCCAGAGAGACAGGGGTCTAAACACTGAAGCTTTCTTT.

The CDR3 DNA reads TGTGCCAGCAAGGTCCAGGGGAACACTGAAGCTTTCTTT. Protein product: CASKVQGNTEAFF. V is TRBV7-2 and J is TRBJ1-1; maybe TRBD1 (5 bases). V was cut by 7 bases and J by 1 base, with 10 bases left in between. Germline V lookup: CDR1 SGHTA, CDR2 FQGNSA. The CDR3 is 13 residues long.

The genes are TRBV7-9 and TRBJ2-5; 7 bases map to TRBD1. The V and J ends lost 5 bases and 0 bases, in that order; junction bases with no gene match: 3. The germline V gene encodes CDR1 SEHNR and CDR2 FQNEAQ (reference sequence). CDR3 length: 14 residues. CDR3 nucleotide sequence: TGTGCCAGCAGCCCCGGACAGGACCAAGAGACCCAGTACTTC. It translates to CASSPGQDQETQYF. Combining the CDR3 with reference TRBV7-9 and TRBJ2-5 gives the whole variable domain DTGVSQNPRHKITKRGQNVTFRCDPISEHNRLYWYRQTLGQGPEFLTYFQNEAQLEKSRLLSDRFSAERPKGSFSTLEIQRTEQGDSAMYLCASSPGQDQETQYFGPGTRLLVL.

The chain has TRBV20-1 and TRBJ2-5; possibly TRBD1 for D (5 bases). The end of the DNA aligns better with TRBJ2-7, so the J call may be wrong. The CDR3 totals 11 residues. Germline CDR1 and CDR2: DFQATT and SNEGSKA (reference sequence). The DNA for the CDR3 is TGCAGTGCTAGGGGGCTAAACGAGCAGTACTTC. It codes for CSARGLNEQYF.

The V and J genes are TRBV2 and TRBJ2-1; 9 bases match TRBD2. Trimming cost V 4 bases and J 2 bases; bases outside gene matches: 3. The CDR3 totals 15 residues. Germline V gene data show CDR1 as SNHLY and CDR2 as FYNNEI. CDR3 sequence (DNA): TGTGCCAGCAGTGCTAGCGGGAAACCCTACAATGAGCAGTTCTTC. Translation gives CASSASGKPYNEQFF.

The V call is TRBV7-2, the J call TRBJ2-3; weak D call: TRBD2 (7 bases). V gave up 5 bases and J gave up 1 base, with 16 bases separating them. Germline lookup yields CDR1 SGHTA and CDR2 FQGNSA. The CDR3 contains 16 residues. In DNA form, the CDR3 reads TGTGCCAGCAGCGGGGGGGGGCTAACGCGCACAGATACGCAGTATTTT. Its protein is CASSGGGLTRTDTQYF.

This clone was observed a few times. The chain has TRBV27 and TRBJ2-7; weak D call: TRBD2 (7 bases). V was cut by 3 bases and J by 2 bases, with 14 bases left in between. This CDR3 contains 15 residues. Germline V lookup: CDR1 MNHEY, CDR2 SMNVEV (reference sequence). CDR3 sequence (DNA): TGTGCCAGCAGTTTGGGAGGGGGGCCCCCCTACGAGCAGTACTTC. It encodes CASSLGGGPPYEQYF.